This T cell receptor (beta chain) originates from a study of vaccination and CD4 T cells after COVID-19. Described treatment: roughly 11-day PBMC culture with coronavirus spike peptide pools or control peptides (ViraFEST assay). This CDR3 spans 15 amino acids. Germline V gene lookup returns CDR1 DFQATT and CDR2 SNEGSKA (reference sequence). The V and J ends lost 1 base and 2 bases, in that order; junction bases with no gene match: 4. The Oncomine TCR Beta short-read assay was applied to DNA of cultured CD4+ T cells. TCRdb analysed the PCR reads with MiXCR anew, one entry per CDR3 protein. The sample shows about 12,000 distinct CDR3 sequences, 35% to 55% of them seen only once. Comment on this clonotype: Its antigen is not identified.

The receptor was derived from a human donor who had recovered from COVID-19. V and J are TRBV20-1 and TRBJ2-2; 7 nucleotides align to TRBD1. Input material: CD4+ T cells from blood, cultured in vitro. CDR3 region: CSARAGTANTGELFF. In DNA, the CDR3 is TGCAGTGCTAGAGCCGGGACAGCAAACACCGGGGAGCTGTTTTTT.